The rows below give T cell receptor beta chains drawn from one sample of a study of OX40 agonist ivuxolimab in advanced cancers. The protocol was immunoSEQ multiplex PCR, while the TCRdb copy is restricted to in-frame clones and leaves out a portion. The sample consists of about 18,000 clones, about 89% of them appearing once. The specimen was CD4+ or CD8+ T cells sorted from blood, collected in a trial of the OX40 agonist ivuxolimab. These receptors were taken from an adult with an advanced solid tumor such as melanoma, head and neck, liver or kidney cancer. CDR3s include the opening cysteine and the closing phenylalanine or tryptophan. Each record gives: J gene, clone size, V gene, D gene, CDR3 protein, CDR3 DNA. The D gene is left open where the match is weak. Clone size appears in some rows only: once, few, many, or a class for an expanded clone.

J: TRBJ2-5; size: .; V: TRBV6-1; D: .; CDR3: CASSVRQQETQYF; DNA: TGTGCCAGCAGTGTGCGACAGCAAGAGACCCAGTACTTC
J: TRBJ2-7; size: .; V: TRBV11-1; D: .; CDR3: CASSFGGSYEQYF; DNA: TGTGCCAGCAGCTTTGGCGGATCCTACGAGCAGTACTTC
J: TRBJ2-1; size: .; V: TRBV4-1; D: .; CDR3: CASSSMDGEQFF; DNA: TGCGCCAGCAGCTCCATGGACGGTGAGCAGTTCTTC
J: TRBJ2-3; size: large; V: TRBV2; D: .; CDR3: CASRGLSTDTQYF; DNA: TGTGCCAGCAGGGGGCTTAGCACAGATACGCAGTATTTT
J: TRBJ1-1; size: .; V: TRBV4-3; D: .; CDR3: CASSQGGQLTEAFF; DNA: TGCGCCAGCAGCCAAGGCGGTCAGCTCACTGAAGCTTTCTTT
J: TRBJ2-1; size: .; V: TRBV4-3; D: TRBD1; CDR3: CASSQGGGQGWHEQFF; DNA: TGCGCCAGCAGCCAAGGAGGGGGACAGGGGTGGCATGAGCAGTTCTTC
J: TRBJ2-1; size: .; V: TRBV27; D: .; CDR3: CASSSPYNEQFF; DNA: TGTGCCAGCAGTTCGCCATACAATGAGCAGTTCTTC
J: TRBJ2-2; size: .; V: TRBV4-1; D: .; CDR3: CASSQDPRAGIDTGELFF; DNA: TGCGCCAGCAGCCAAGATCCCCGCGCTGGGATCGACACCGGGGAGCTGTTTTTT
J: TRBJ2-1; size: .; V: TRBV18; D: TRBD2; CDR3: CASSPNGLAGDNEQFF; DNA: TGTGCCAGCTCACCTAACGGACTAGCGGGAGACAATGAGCAGTTCTTC
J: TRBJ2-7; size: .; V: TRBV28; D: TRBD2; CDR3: CASSSTRLASSSYEQYF; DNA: TGTGCCAGCAGTTCGACTAGACTAGCGTCGAGCTCCTACGAGCAGTACTTC
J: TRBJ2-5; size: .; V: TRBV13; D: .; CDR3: CASSLVAWGTQYF; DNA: TGTGCCAGCAGCCTAGTGGCCTGGGGGACCCAGTACTTC
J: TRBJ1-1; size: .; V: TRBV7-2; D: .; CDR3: CASSQVGNTEAFF; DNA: TGTGCCAGCAGCCAAGTCGGGAACACTGAAGCTTTCTTT
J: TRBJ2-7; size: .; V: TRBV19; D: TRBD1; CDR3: CASSLDRGYEQYF; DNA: TGTGCCAGTAGTTTGGACAGGGGCTACGAGCAGTACTTC
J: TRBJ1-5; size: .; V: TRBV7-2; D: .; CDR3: CASSLADQSRQPQHF; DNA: TGTGCCAGCAGCTTAGCGGACCAATCGAGGCAGCCCCAGCATTTT
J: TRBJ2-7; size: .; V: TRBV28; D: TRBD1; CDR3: CASSFSETGDPYEQYF; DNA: TGTGCCAGCAGTTTCTCTGAGACAGGGGACCCCTACGAGCAGTACTTC
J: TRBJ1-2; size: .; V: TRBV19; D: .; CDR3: CASSINVDSGDGYTF; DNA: TGTGCCAGTAGTATAAACGTCGACAGCGGAGATGGCTACACCTTC